The clone carrying this T cell receptor beta chain was recorded a few times. Its specificity is unknown. This entry is derived from a study of cytomegalovirus exposure and HLA in healthy donors. The study, taken as a whole, reports: A later analysis by the authors found several of the most significant clusters apparently linked to common viral pathogens. Rare sequences made up most TCRs, while some public TCRs were found in many donors. In a later analysis, donors in an Asian-associated ancestry cluster reportedly had fewer N-insertions in productive TCRs than the cohort mean.

Use of 60 Vbeta and 13 Jbeta primers characterized the PCR. Data came from immunoSEQ multiplex PCR; TCRdb stores just in-frame clones and leaves some out. The sample shows roughly 180,000 clones, about four fifths of them seen only once. Germline lookup yields CDR1 SGHVS and CDR2 FNYEAQ. The CDR3 is 15 residues long. V was pared by 1 base and J by 4 bases, with 14 bases between. The sequence was collected from a woman in her 30s in good health and CMV-seronegative. V usage is TRBV7-6 and J usage is TRBJ2-7; D possibly corresponds to TRBD2 (6 bases). The sequenced material came from PBMCs. CDR3 residues: CASSLVRGIEYEQYF. The CDR3 nucleotides are TGTGCCAGCAGCTTAGTGCGGGGAATAGAGTACGAGCAGTACTTC. The full variable domain, in which reference TRBV7-6 and TRBJ2-7 provide the parts outside the CDR3, is GAGVSQSPRYKVTKRGQDVALRCDPISGHVSLYWYRQALGQGPEFLTYFNYEAQQDKSGLPNDRFSAERPEGSISTLTIQRTEQRDSAMYRCASSLVRGIEYEQYFGPGTRLTVT.